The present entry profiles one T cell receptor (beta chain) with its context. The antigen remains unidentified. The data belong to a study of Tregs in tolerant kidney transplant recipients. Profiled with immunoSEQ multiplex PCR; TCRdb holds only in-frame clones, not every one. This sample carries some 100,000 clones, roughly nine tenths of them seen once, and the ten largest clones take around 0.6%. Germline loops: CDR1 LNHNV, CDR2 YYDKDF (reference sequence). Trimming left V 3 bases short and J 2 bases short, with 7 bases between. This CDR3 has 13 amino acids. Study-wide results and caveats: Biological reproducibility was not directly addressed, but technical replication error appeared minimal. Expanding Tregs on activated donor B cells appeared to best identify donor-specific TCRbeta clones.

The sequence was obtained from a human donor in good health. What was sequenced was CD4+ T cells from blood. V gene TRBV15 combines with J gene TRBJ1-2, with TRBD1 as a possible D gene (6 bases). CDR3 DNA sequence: TGTGCCACCAGCAGGGACAGCAACTATGGCTACACCTTC. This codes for CATSRDSNYGYTF.